The clone carrying this T cell receptor (beta chain) was seen many times. Antigen specificity is unknown. The data belong to a study of Graves' ophthalmopathy and Graves' hyperthyroidism. Per the germline V gene, CDR1 is SGHAT and CDR2 is FQNNGV. The CDR3 extends over 16 amino acids. J lost 4 bases, V lost 5 bases, and 11 bases had no gene match. Study conclusions and caveats: Sensitivity reached 70.59% and specificity roughly 72% when the model predicted ophthalmopathy progression.

Sampling less than 13 ml of fresh peripheral blood provided the PBMCs. RNA transcripts served as template for amplifying TCR beta CDR3 sequences. The authors performed first-round RT-PCR with HTBI primers and then a second-round multiplex PCR. TCRdb re-derived calls from the multiplex PCR reads in MiXCR, one entry per CDR3 protein. This table holds just over 600,000 distinct CDR3 sequences, about 20% found once. This chain uses TRBV11-2 with TRBJ1-3; 7 nucleotides line up with TRBD1. This TCR was sampled from a young woman with stable Graves' hyperthyroidism. Some clones in this sample may be carry-over from other donors' samples. The sample comprised peripheral blood. Here the CDR3 DNA reads TGTGCCAGCAGCCCATTCCTGACAGGGACCGGAAACACCATATATTTT. Translating it yields CASSPFLTGTGNTIYF.